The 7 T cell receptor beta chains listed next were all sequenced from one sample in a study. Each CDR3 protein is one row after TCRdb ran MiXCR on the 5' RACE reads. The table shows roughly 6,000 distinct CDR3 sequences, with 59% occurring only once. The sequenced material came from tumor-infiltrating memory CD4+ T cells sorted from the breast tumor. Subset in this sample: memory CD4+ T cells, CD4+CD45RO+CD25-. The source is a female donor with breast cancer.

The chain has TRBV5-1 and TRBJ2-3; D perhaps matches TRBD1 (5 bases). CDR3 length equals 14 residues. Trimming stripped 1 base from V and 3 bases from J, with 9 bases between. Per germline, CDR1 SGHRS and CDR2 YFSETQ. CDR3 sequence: CASSLYSGTDTQYF. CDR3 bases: TGCGCCAGCAGCTTGTACTCAGGGACAGATACGCAGTATTTT.

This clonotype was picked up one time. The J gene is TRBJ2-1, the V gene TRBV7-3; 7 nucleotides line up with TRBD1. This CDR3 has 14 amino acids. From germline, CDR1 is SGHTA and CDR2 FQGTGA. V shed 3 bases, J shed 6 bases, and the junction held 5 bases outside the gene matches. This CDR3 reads CASSLDRSRNEQFF. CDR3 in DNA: TGTGCCAGCAGCTTGGACAGGTCCCGCAATGAGCAGTTCTTC.

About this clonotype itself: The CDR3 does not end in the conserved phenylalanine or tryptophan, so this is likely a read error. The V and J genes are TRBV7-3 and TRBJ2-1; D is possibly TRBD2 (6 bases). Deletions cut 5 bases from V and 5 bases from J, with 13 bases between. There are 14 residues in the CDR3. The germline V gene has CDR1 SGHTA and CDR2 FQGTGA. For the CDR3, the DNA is TGTGCCAGCAGCCCCACGGGACTCGACAATGAGCAGTTCCTC. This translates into CASSPTGLDNEQFL.

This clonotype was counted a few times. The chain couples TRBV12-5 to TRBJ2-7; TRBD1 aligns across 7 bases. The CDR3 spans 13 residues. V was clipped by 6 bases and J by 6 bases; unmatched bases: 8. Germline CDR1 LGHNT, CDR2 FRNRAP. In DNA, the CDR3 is TGTGCTAGTGGCAAAGGACAGGCCCTCGAGCAGTACTTC. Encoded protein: CASGKGQALEQYF.

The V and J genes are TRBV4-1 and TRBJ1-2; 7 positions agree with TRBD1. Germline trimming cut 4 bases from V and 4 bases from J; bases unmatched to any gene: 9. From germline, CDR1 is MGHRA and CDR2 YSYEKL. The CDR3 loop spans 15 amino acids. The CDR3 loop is CASSLKREGAYGYTF. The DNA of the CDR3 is TGCGCCAGCAGCCTTAAAAGGGAGGGGGCCTATGGCTACACCTTC.

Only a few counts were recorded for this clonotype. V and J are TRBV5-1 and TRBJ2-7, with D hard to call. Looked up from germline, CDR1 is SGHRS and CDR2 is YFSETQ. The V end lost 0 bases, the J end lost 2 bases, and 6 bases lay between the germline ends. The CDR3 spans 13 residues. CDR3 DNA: TGCGCCAGCAGCTTGGCCCAACCCTACGAGCAGTACTTC. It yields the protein CASSLAQPYEQYF.

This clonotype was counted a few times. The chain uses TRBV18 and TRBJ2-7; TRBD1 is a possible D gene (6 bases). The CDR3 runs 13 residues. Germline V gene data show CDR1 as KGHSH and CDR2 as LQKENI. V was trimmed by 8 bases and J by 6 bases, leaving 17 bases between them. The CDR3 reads CASQRTADGEQYF. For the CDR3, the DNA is TGTGCCAGCCAAAGGACAGCCGATGGCGAGCAGTACTTC.